A single sample is the source of the 3 T cell receptor beta chains below, sequenced in a study of blood T cell repertoires in COVID-19. TCRdb's table, derived via immunoSEQ multiplex PCR, lists solely in-frame clones and lacks some. The table includes around 67,000 clones, approximately 88% detected once. The sequenced material came from peripheral blood. These receptors all stem from a woman at least 80 years old with acute or convalescent COVID-19.

The chain joins TRBV5-4 to TRBJ1-1, with 9 positions matching TRBD1. The CDR3 runs 15 residues. J lost 4 bases, V lost 0 bases, and 4 bases had no gene match. Germline values: CDR1 SGHNT, CDR2 YYREEE (reference sequence). Here the CDR3 reads CASSLGDRVVTEAFF. CDR3 nucleotide sequence: TGTGCCAGCAGCTTGGGGGACAGGGTGGTCACTGAAGCTTTCTTT.

The gene calls are TRBV6-5 and TRBJ2-1, with TRBD2 identical over 13 bases. CDR3 size: 15 residues. After removal of 8 bases from V and 7 bases from J, the junction contained 8 bases not matched to a gene. Germline-derived CDR1 and CDR2 are MNHEY and SVGAGI. CDR3 in DNA: TGTGCCAGCGTTGGACTAGCGGGAGTTCTAAATGAGCAGTTCTTC. Translating it yields CASVGLAGVLNEQFF.

The chain joins TRBV6-2 or TRBV6-3 to TRBJ1-4; possible D gene TRBD1, 6 bases. From germline, CDR1 is MNHEY and CDR2 SVGEGT. V dropped 5 bases and J dropped 8 bases, with 18 bases sitting between them. The CDR3 has 15 amino acids. The CDR3 sequence is CASSPAGTNNEKLFF. The CDR3 DNA reads TGTGCCAGCAGTCCGGCCGGGACAAATAACGAAAAACTGTTTTTT.